The 4 T cell receptor beta chains below were found in one sample sequenced in a study of cytomegalovirus exposure and HLA in healthy donors. The PCR contained 60 Vbeta and 13 Jbeta primers. Generated by immunoSEQ multiplex PCR, the TCRdb table keeps only in-frame clones and is missing some. The sample contains about 160,000 clones, 85% of which appear only once. The sequenced sample was PBMCs. Source of these receptors: a boy between 2 and 10 years old in good health and CMV-seronegative.

The chain has TRBV14 and TRBJ2-6; TRBD1 agrees at 7 bases. This CDR3 comprises 17 residues. CDR1 SGHDN and CDR2 FVKESK come from the germline V gene. J was trimmed by 2 bases and V by 0 bases; bases with no gene match: 4. The CDR3 DNA is TGTGCCAGCAGCCAAGAGACAGGGACCCCTGGGGCCAACGTCCTGACTTTC. Residues: CASSQETGTPGANVLTF.

This chain joins TRBV30 and TRBJ1-3, with D hard to call. The CDR3 consists of 13 residues. Germline loops: CDR1 GTSNPN, CDR2 SVGIG (reference sequence). Trimming removed 2 bases at V and 3 bases at J, with 8 bases between. The CDR3 reads CAWSLSFGNTIYF. Written as DNA, the CDR3 is TGTGCCTGGAGTTTGAGTTTTGGAAACACCATATATTTT.

The V gene is TRBV14, the J gene TRBJ1-1; TRBD1 matches 7 bases. The CDR3 contains 15 residues. V dropped 2 bases and J dropped 0; count of bases not matched to a gene: 3. Germline V gene lookup returns CDR1 SGHDN and CDR2 FVKESK. The CDR3 nucleotides are TGTGCCAGCAGCCAACGGACAGGCATGAACACTGAAGCTTTCTTT. As protein: CASSQRTGMNTEAFF.

This chain connects TRBV7-9 to TRBJ2-1, with D possibly being TRBD2 (6 bases). CDR1 and CDR2 from the germline V gene are SEHNR and FQNEAQ (reference sequence). The V end lost 2 bases, the J end lost 0 bases, and 8 bases lay between the germline ends. The length of the CDR3 is 15 residues. CDR3: CASSLNSGSYNEQFF. The CDR3 coding sequence is TGTGCCAGCAGCTTAAATAGCGGCTCCTACAATGAGCAGTTCTTC.